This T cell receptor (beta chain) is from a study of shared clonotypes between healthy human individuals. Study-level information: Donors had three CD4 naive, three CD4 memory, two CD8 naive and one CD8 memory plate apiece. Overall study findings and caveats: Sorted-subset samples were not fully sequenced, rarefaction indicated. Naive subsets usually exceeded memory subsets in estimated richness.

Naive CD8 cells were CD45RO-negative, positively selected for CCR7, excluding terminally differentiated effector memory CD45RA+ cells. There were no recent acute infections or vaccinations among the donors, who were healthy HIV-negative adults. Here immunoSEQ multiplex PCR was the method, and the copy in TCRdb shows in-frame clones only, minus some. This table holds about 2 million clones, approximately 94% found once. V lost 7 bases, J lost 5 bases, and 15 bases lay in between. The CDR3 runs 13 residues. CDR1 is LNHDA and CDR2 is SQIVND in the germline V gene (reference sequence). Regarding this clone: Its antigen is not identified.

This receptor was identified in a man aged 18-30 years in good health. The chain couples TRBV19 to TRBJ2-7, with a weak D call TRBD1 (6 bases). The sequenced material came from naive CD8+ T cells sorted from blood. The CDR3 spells CASMGAGPHEQYF. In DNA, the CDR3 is TGTGCCAGTATGGGGGCAGGGCCCCACGAGCAGTACTTC.